This T cell receptor (beta chain) comes out of a study of blood T cell repertoires in COVID-19. Overall study context: There were acute and convalescent COVID-19 samples, and they came from the United States, Italy and Spain. The cDNA or gDNA used as material had been derived from T cells, B-cell-depleted T cells, or PBMCs.

The junction had 2 bases not matched to a gene; V was cut back by 4 bases and J by 2 bases. Germline CDR1 and CDR2: SGHVS and FQNEAQ. This CDR3 is 14 amino acids long. In the original workflow: Scientists estimated how many nucleated cells there were by amplifying reference gene primers. Sequencing was performed with immunoSEQ multiplex PCR; in TCRdb, only in-frame clones are kept and a portion is missing. From that table come the V and J calls and clone size; the DNA was used to work out D and trimming. The profile covers 350,000 to 400,000 clones, with roughly 90% appearing a single time and around 7% taken by the ten largest.

This chain uses TRBV7-8 with TRBJ1-5; 7 bases map to TRBD1. What was sequenced was peripheral blood. The receptor's source is a man aged 18 to 30 with active or convalescent COVID-19. CDR3 region: CASSSTGGNQPQHF. For the CDR3, the DNA is TGTGCCAGCAGCTCTACAGGGGGCAATCAGCCCCAGCATTTT.